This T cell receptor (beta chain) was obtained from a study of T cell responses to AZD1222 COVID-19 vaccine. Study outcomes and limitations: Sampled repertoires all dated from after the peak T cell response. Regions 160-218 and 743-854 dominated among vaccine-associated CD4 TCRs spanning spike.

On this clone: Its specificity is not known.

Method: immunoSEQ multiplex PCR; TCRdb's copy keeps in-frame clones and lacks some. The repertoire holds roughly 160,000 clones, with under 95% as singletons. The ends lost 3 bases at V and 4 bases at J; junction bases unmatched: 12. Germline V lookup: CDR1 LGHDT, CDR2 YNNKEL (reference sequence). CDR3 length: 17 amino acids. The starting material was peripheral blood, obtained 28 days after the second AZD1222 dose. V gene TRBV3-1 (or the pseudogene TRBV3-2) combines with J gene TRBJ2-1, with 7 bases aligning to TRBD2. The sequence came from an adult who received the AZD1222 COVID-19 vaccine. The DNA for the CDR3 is TGTGCCAGCAGCCACGGAAACCCTAGCGGAGCATACAATGAGCAGTTCTTC. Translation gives CASSHGNPSGAYNEQFF.